The 31 T cell receptor beta chains below all came from one sample that was sequenced in a study of shared clonotypes between healthy human individuals. The repertoire was sequenced with immunoSEQ multiplex PCR; TCRdb's copy has only in-frame clones and lacks some. The sample lists 1.5 million to 2.5 million clones, about 95% occurring once. Naivety among CD8 cells was defined by CD45RO negativity and positive CCR7 selection, thereby excluding terminally differentiated effector memory CD45RA+ cells. Sequenced input: naive CD8+ T cells sorted from blood. These receptors originate from a man aged 18 to 30 in good health.

This clone came up once. The chain employs TRBV14 and TRBJ1-5, with D uncertain. The CDR3 is 14 amino acids. Germline V gene sequence: CDR1 SGHDN, CDR2 FVKESK. The V gene lost 1 base and the J gene lost 4 bases, with 8 bases spanning the gap. CDR3 protein: CASSQVGQNQPQHF. For the CDR3, the DNA is TGTGCCAGCAGCCAAGTTGGCCAGAATCAGCCCCAGCATTTT. Full variable domain (outside the CDR3, taken from reference TRBV14 and TRBJ1-5): EAGVTQFPSHSVIEKGQTVTLRCDPISGHDNLYWYRRVMGKEIKFLLHFVKESKQDESGMPNNRFLAERTGGTYSTLKVQPAELEDSGVYFCASSQVGQNQPQHFGDGTRLSIL.

This chain joins TRBV19 and TRBJ2-3, with D perhaps matching TRBD1 (5 bases). The CDR3 consists of 13 residues. The germline CDR1 and CDR2 sequences are LNHDA and SQIVND (reference sequence). V was clipped by 10 bases and J by 2 bases, with 13 bases between them. The DNA for the CDR3 is TGTGCCACCAAGGGGTTGGACACAGATACGCAGTATTTT. It specifies CATKGLDTDTQYF.

The J gene is TRBJ2-1, the V gene TRBV21-1; the table's D call, TRBD2, has no DNA check behind it. TRBV21-1 is designated a pseudogene. The CDR3 is made up of 18 amino acids. Written as DNA, the CDR3 is TGTGCCAGCAGCAAACGGCATGATCCCGGGAGCGATATCAGTGAGCAGTTCTTC. As protein: CASSKRHDPGSDISEQFF.

The chain joins TRBV27 to TRBJ2-7; the match to TRBD2 covers 10 bases. Trimming removed 7 bases from V and 4 bases from J; junction bases left unmatched: 10. This CDR3 comprises 15 residues. Per germline, CDR1 MNHEY and CDR2 SMNVEV (reference sequence). CDR3: CASTGGVAGGYEQYF. CDR3 nucleotide sequence: TGTGCCAGCACCGGGGGGGTAGCGGGAGGTTACGAGCAGTACTTC.

The chain employs TRBV11-3 and TRBJ2-7; TRBD2 agrees at 14 bases. With 5 bases clipped from V and 3 bases from J, the junction kept 12 bases outside the gene matches. The CDR3 sequence is 18 residues long. Germline V gene sequence: CDR1 SGHNT, CDR2 YENEEA. Written as DNA, the CDR3 is TGTGCCAGCAGCCCACCCGGACTAGCGGGAGGACAGATCTACGAGCAGTACTTC. This gives the protein CASSPPGLAGGQIYEQYF. Supplemented by reference TRBV11-3 and TRBJ2-7, the full variable domain reads EAGVVQSPRYKIIEKKQPVAFWCNPISGHNTLYWYLQNLGQGPELLIRYENEEAVDDSQLPKDRFSAERLKGVDSTLKIQPAELGDSAVYLCASSPPGLAGGQIYEQYFGPGTRLTVT.

This clone was detected a few times. The V gene is TRBV6-1, the J gene TRBJ1-5, with D unclear. CDR1 and CDR2 from the germline V gene are MNHNS and SASEGT. This CDR3 has 15 amino acids. With 2 bases removed from V and 1 base from J, the gap between germline ends came to 9 bases. The CDR3 DNA is TGTGCCAGCAGTGAATGGAAAGGAAGCAATCAGCCCCAGCATTTT. Translated: CASSEWKGSNQPQHF.

This clone occurred once. This specimen includes other DNA sequences encoding the same CDR3. V is TRBV19 and J is TRBJ2-5, with D hard to call. CDR1 and CDR2 from the germline V gene are LNHDA and SQIVND (reference sequence). The CDR3 runs to 13 residues. V was shortened by 3 bases and J by 3 bases, with 8 bases between the two germline ends. The CDR3 spells CASSMDREETQYF. The CDR3 DNA sequence: TGTGCCAGTAGTATGGATCGCGAAGAGACCCAGTACTTC.

The chain couples TRBV19 to TRBJ2-7; 9 positions match TRBD1. The V gene end was trimmed by 6 bases and the J gene end by 3 bases; junction bases not matched to a gene: 6. CDR3 length equals 14 residues. Looked up from germline, CDR1 is LNHDA and CDR2 is SQIVND (reference sequence). The CDR3 loop is CASSLGQGLYEQYF. DNA for the CDR3: TGTGCCAGTAGCTTAGGACAGGGGCTCTACGAGCAGTACTTC.

The rearrangement joins TRBV6-6 to TRBJ2-1, with D unresolved. Trimming took 0 bases from V and 4 from J, leaving 10 bases between them. CDR3 length equals 15 residues. Germline-derived CDR1 and CDR2 are MNHNY and SVGAGI (reference sequence). The CDR3 DNA reads as TGTGCCAGCAGTTACTCGGCAGCTGGGTACAATGAGCAGTTCTTC. Its protein product is CASSYSAAGYNEQFF.

Notes on this clone: Compared with germline, one end of the junction differs, possibly owing to a read error. Other DNA sequences from this sample encode an identical CDR3 as well. V and J are TRBV5-1 and TRBJ2-7; perhaps D is TRBD1 or TRBD2 (5 bases each). Germline CDR1 SGHRS, CDR2 YFSETQ. The CDR3 totals 13 residues. The CDR3 spells CASSLGRTYEQYF. In DNA, the CDR3 is TGCGCCAGCAGTTTGGGACGGACCTACGAGCAGTACTTC.

The chain is built from TRBV14 and TRBJ2-7, with D possibly TRBD2 on 5 matching bases. CDR1 and CDR2 (germline): SGHDN, FVKESK. This CDR3 comprises 13 residues. V was pared by 4 bases and J by 7 bases, with 14 bases between. The CDR3 DNA reads as TGTGCCAGCAGCCCCGTTATCCCGGGGGAGCAGTACTTC. Protein product: CASSPVIPGEQYF.

This clone was counted once. This chain connects TRBV9 to TRBJ1-2; D is ambiguous. CDR3 length: 14 amino acids. CDR1 SGDLS and CDR2 YYNGEE come from the germline V gene. Trimming removed 4 bases from V and 8 bases from J, with 18 bases in between. The CDR3 bases are TGTGCCAGCAGCCTAATTTCGGGGTCAAACGGCTACACCTTC. Its translation is CASSLISGSNGYTF.

The genes are TRBV5-6 and TRBJ2-7; D unresolved. The CDR3 spans 12 residues. V lost 4 bases and J lost 4, with 9 bases in between. CDR1 SGHDT and CDR2 YYEEEE come from the germline V gene. The CDR3 nucleotides are TGTGCCAGCAGCGGGCTAAAATACGAGCAGTACTTC. Amino acid sequence: CASSGLKYEQYF. The full variable domain, with the rest looked up from reference TRBV5-6 and TRBJ2-7, is DAGVTQSPTHLIKTRGQQVTLRCSPKSGHDTVSWYQQALGQGPQFIFQYYEEEERQRGNFPDRFSGHQFPNYSSELNVNALLLGDSALYLCASSGLKYEQYFGPGTRLTVT.

The gene calls are TRBV7-9 and TRBJ1-5; the D gene is possibly TRBD1 (6 bases). CDR3 size: 14 residues. Germline V gene data show CDR1 as SEHNR and CDR2 as FQNEAQ (reference sequence). V was shortened by 5 bases and J by 4 bases, with 12 bases between the two germline ends. CDR3 sequence reads: CASSAVTGNQPQHF. Here the CDR3 DNA reads TGTGCCAGCAGCGCAGTAACAGGGAATCAGCCCCAGCATTTT.

A word on this clone: In the same sample, other DNA sequences code for this CDR3. The genes are TRBV27 and TRBJ2-1, with TRBD2 matching over 9 bases. Germline trimming cut 6 bases from V and 4 bases from J; bases unmatched to any gene: 7. The CDR3 is 15 residues long. CDR1 is MNHEY, CDR2 SMNVEV, per germline (reference sequence). This CDR3 is CASSLTSGNYNEQFF. Written as DNA, the CDR3 is TGTGCCAGCAGCCTGACTAGCGGCAATTACAATGAGCAGTTCTTC.

In the case of this clone: The same CDR3 can be traced to other DNA sequences in this sample. This chain connects TRBV5-1 to TRBJ1-1; no definite D call. Trimming shortened V by 0 bases and J by 3 bases, and 6 bases separated the two germline ends. This CDR3 comprises 13 residues. Germline CDR1 reads SGHRS; CDR2 reads YFSETQ. In DNA, the CDR3 is TGCGCCAGCAGCTTGGTTGGGGACACTGAAGCTTTCTTT. This gives the protein CASSLVGDTEAFF.

This rearrangement joins TRBV10-3 to TRBJ2-7; D is possibly TRBD2 (6 bases). Looked up from germline, CDR1 is ENHRY and CDR2 is SYGVKD. The CDR3 is 14 residues long. The V and J ends lost 3 bases and 6 bases respectively, with 15 bases between them. CDR3 sequence: CAISDLGGSVEQYF. The CDR3 DNA reads TGTGCCATCAGTGACCTGGGGGGTTCGGTCGAGCAGTACTTC.

The chain recombines TRBV5-8 with TRBJ2-3; 7 bases are shared with TRBD2. The CDR3 runs 15 residues. Trimming at V came to 2 bases and at J to 2 bases, leaving 5 bases not matched to a gene. Germline V gene sequence: CDR1 SGHTS, CDR2 YDEGEE. The CDR3 nucleotides are TGTGCCAGCAGCTTAGGAACTAGCGACACAGATACGCAGTATTTT. Amino acid sequence: CASSLGTSDTDTQYF.

The gene calls are TRBV7-9 and TRBJ1-2; no firm D call. V was shortened by 7 bases and J by 5 bases, with 11 bases between the two germline ends. CDR1 and CDR2 (germline): SEHNR, FQNEAQ (reference sequence). The CDR3 extends over 12 amino acids. CDR3 bases: TGTGCCAGCAACTCCCCCGGGTATGGCTACACCTTC. Amino acids: CASNSPGYGYTF. The full variable domain, in which reference TRBV7-9 and TRBJ1-2 provide the parts outside the CDR3, is DTGVSQNPRHKITKRGQNVTFRCDPISEHNRLYWYRQTLGQGPEFLTYFQNEAQLEKSRLLSDRFSAERPKGSFSTLEIQRTEQGDSAMYLCASNSPGYGYTFGSGTRLTVV.

In this sample, this clone turned up once. J is TRBJ1-1 and V is TRBV27, with a tentative D call TRBD1 (6 bases). The germline gives CDR1 MNHEY, CDR2 SMNVEV (reference sequence). The CDR3 has 15 residues. Trimming cost V 2 bases and J 3 bases, with 13 bases left between them. CDR3 nucleotides: TGTGCCAGCAGTTTAGGGACAATGGGGGACACTGAAGCTTTCTTT. Translation: CASSLGTMGDTEAFF.

The chain employs TRBV29-1 and TRBJ1-1; 7 bases are shared with TRBD1. J was trimmed by 5 bases and V by 3 bases; bases with no gene match: 6. CDR3 size: 13 residues. Germline V gene sequence: CDR1 SQVTM, CDR2 ANQGSEA. CDR3 DNA: TGCAGCGTTGACTTAACAGGGGAAACTGAAGCTTTCTTT. It yields the protein CSVDLTGETEAFF.

This clone came up once. The chain recombines TRBV10-3 with TRBJ2-1; D is unresolved. The CDR3 has 13 amino acids. Trimming took off 3 bases at V and 6 bases at J, with 9 bases between the two ends. The germline gives CDR1 ENHRY, CDR2 SYGVKD. The CDR3: CAISDDSSNEQFF. The DNA of the CDR3 is TGTGCCATCAGTGACGATTCTAGCAATGAGCAGTTCTTC.

The V gene is TRBV7-9, the J gene TRBJ1-2; the match to TRBD1 covers 8 bases. After removal of 4 bases from V and 8 bases from J, the junction contained 15 bases not matched to a gene. Germline assignment: CDR1 SEHNR and CDR2 FQNEAQ (reference sequence). This CDR3 contains 16 residues. CDR3 sequence (DNA): TGTGCCAGCAGCTCCCCCCCATCGACAGGGGAATGGGGCTACACCTTC. As protein: CASSSPPSTGEWGYTF.

CDR3 sequence: CASTSTDTQYF. The CDR3 DNA is TGTGCCAGCACCTCCACAGATACGCAGTATTTT. The rearrangement links TRBV5-4 to TRBJ2-3, with no clear D. Trimming removed 6 bases at V and 2 bases at J, with 4 bases between. The CDR3 is made up of 11 amino acids. Per germline, CDR1 SGHNT and CDR2 YYREEE (reference sequence).

This clone was observed once. J is TRBJ2-7 and V is TRBV6-5, with TRBD1 matching 7 bases. There are 15 residues in the CDR3. Germline V gene lookup returns CDR1 MNHEY and CDR2 SVGAGI. V dropped 4 bases and J dropped 4; count of bases not matched to a gene: 10. CDR3 sequence (DNA): TGTGCCAGCAGTTTCCTCGAAGGGACAGCATACGAGCAGTACTTC. Residues: CASSFLEGTAYEQYF.

CDR3 in amino acids: CASSTQGPSYEQYF. The CDR3 DNA sequence: TGTGCCAGCAGTACACAGGGGCCCTCCTACGAGCAGTACTTC. The rearrangement links TRBV6-1 to TRBJ2-7; 7 nucleotides match TRBD1. The germline V gene encodes CDR1 MNHNS and CDR2 SASEGT. The trim removed 5 bases at V and 0 bases at J, leaving 4 bases unmatched. The CDR3 loop spans 14 amino acids.

The V gene is TRBV4-1, the J gene TRBJ2-7; D gene ambiguous. Germline CDR1 MGHRA, CDR2 YSYEKL. There are 14 residues in the CDR3. V lost 6 bases and J 6 bases, leaving 18 bases between the germline ends. CDR3 DNA sequence: TGCGCCAGCAGACAATCTTTAAAAGACGGCGAGCAGTACTTC. This translates into CASRQSLKDGEQYF.

The table lists this clone with a few counts. V is TRBV5-1 and J is TRBJ1-6; D is undetermined. Germline CDR1 is SGHRS and CDR2 is YFSETQ. V shed 0 bases and J shed 13 bases, with 11 bases lying between them. The CDR3 runs 13 residues. The CDR3 is CASSLGSLDPLHF. CDR3 DNA: TGCGCCAGCAGCTTGGGCAGCCTAGATCCCCTCCACTTT. The full variable domain, rest sourced from reference TRBV5-1 and TRBJ1-6, is KAGVTQTPRYLIKTRGQQVTLSCSPISGHRSVSWYQQTPGQGLQFLFEYFSETQRNKGNFPGRFSGRQFSNSRSEMNVSTLELGDSALYLCASSLGSLDPLHFGNGTRLTVT.

This chain joins TRBV7-8 and TRBJ2-1, with 7 positions matching TRBD2. The ends lost 8 bases at V and 5 bases at J; junction bases unmatched: 3. This CDR3 spans 12 amino acids. Germline V gene sequence: CDR1 SGHVS, CDR2 FQNEAQ. CDR3 loop: CASGRANNEQFF. The CDR3 DNA sequence: TGTGCCAGCGGGAGGGCCAACAATGAGCAGTTCTTC.

For the CDR3, the DNA is TGTGCCAGCAGCGACCCGGACAGGGGTTCCTACAATGAGCAGTTCTTC. Translating gives CASSDPDRGSYNEQFF. The chain links TRBV7-6 to TRBJ2-1, with 9 positions matching TRBD1. The CDR3 extends over 16 amino acids. The V gene end was trimmed by 5 bases and the J gene end by 1 base; junction bases not matched to a gene: 6. CDR1 is SGHVS and CDR2 is FNYEAQ in the germline V gene.

This clone was counted once. The chain carries TRBV14 and TRBJ1-2, with no clear D. V dropped 0 bases and J dropped 8 bases, with 7 bases sitting between them. CDR3 size: 12 residues. The germline CDR1 and CDR2 sequences are SGHDN and FVKESK. As DNA, the CDR3 is TGTGCCAGCAGCCAAGAGGCGGAGGGCTACACCTTC. It codes for CASSQEAEGYTF. The full variable domain, with the rest looked up from reference TRBV14 and TRBJ1-2, is EAGVTQFPSHSVIEKGQTVTLRCDPISGHDNLYWYRRVMGKEIKFLLHFVKESKQDESGMPNNRFLAERTGGTYSTLKVQPAELEDSGVYFCASSQEAEGYTFGSGTRLTVV.